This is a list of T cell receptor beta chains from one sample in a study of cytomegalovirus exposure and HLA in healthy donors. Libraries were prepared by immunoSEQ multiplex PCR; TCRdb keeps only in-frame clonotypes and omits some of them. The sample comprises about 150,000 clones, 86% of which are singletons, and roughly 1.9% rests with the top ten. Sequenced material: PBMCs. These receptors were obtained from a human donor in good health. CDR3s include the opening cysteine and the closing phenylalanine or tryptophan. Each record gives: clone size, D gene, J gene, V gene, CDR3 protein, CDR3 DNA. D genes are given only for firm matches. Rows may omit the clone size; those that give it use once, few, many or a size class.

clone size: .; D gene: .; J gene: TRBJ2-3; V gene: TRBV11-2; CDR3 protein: CASSPPPAGTDTQYF; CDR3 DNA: TGTGCCAGCAGCCCACCACCGGCAGGGACAGATACGCAGTATTTT
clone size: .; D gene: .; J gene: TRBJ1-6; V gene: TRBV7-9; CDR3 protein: CASSPDRLNSPLHF; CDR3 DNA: TGTGCCAGCAGCCCGGACAGACTGAATTCACCCCTCCACTTT
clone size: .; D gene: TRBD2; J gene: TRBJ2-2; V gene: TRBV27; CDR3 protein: CASSFRLAGEVVNTGELFF; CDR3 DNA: TGTGCCAGCAGTTTCAGACTAGCGGGAGAGGTGGTGAACACCGGGGAGCTGTTTTTT
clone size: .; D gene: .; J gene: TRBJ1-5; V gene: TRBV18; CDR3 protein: CASSLNKGGDQPQHF; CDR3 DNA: TGTGCCAGCTCACTGAACAAGGGGGGGGATCAGCCCCAGCATTTT
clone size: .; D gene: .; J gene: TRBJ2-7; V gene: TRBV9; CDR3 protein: CASSATRLGGEQYF; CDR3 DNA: TGTGCCAGCAGCGCCACTAGATTAGGTGGCGAGCAGTACTTC
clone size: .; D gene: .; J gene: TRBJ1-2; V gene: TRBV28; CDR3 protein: CASSLLSSRGYTF; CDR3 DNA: TGTGCCAGCAGTTTACTTAGTTCTCGTGGCTACACCTTC
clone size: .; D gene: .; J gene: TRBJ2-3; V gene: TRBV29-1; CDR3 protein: CSVEDPSGDTQYF; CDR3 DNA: TGCAGCGTTGAAGATCCTTCGGGAGATACGCAGTATTTT
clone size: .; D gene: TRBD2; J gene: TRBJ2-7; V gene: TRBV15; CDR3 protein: CASSSGSNYEQYF; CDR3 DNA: TGTGCCTCCTCTAGCGGGAGCAATTACGAGCAGTACTTC
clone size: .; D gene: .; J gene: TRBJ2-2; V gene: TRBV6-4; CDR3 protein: CASSGHSGLNTGELFF; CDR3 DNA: TGTGCCAGCAGTGGACATAGCGGTTTGAACACCGGGGAGCTGTTTTTT
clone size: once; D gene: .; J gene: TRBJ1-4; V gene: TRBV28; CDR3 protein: CASSLIQPNEKLFF; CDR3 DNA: TGTGCCAGCAGTTTAATACAGCCTAATGAAAAACTGTTTTTT
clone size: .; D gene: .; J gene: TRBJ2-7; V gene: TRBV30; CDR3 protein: CAWSVGSGNYYEQYF; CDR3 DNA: TGTGCCTGGAGTGTAGGTTCCGGTAACTACTACGAGCAGTACTTC
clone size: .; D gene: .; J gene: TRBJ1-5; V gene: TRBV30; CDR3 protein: CAWSVDRTFNQPQHF; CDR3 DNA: TGTGCCTGGAGTGTCGACAGGACATTCAATCAGCCCCAGCATTTT
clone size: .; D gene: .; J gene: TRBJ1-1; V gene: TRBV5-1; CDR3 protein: CASSLGVGRSIEAFF; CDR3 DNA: TGCGCCAGCAGCTTGGGAGTGGGGAGAAGTATTGAAGCTTTCTTT
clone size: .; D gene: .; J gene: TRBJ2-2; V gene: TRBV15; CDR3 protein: CATSRDAGAGELFF; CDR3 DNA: TGTGCCACCAGCAGGGACGCAGGGGCCGGGGAGCTGTTTTTT